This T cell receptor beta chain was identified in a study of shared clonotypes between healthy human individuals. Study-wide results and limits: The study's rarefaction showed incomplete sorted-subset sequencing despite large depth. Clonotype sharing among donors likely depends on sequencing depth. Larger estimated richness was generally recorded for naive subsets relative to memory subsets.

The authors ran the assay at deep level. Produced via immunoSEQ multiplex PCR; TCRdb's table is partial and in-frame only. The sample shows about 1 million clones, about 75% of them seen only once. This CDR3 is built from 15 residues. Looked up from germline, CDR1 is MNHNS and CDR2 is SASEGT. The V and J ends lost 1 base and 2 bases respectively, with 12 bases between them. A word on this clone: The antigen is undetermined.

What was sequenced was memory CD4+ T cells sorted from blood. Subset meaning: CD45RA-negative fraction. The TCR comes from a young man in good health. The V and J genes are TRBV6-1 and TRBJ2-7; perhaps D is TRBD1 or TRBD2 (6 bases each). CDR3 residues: CASSEEQGGPYEQYF. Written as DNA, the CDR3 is TGTGCCAGCAGTGAAGAACAGGGAGGACCCTACGAGCAGTACTTC.